The next 3 T cell receptor beta chains were all read from a single sample in a study of OX40 agonist ivuxolimab in advanced cancers. Sequenced by immunoSEQ multiplex PCR; TCRdb stores in-frame clones only, minus some. The sample holds tens of thousands of clones; roughly four fifths are singletons and the top ten take more than 1.5%. The source material was CD4+ or CD8+ T cells sorted from blood, sampled in a trial of the OX40 agonist ivuxolimab. These receptors were collected from an adult with an advanced solid tumor such as melanoma, head and neck, liver or kidney cancer.

V and J are TRBV10-3 and TRBJ2-3, with 11 nucleotides matching TRBD1. This CDR3 region has 15 residues. The junction had 5 bases not matched to a gene; V was cut back by 5 bases and J by 4 bases. CDR1 ENHRY and CDR2 SYGVKD come from the germline V gene. The CDR3 region has the DNA TGTGCCATCAGTCGGACAGGGGGCGCATCAGATACGCAGTATTTT. It specifies CAISRTGGASDTQYF.

In this sample, this clone turned up a few times. The V call is TRBV7-2, the J call TRBJ2-7; no clear D. Trimming cost V 5 bases and J 3 bases, with 17 bases left between them. Germline CDR1 reads SGHTA; CDR2 reads FQGNSA. The CDR3 extends over 15 amino acids. This CDR3 is CASSRSDVPYYEQYF. Here the CDR3 DNA reads TGTGCCAGCAGCCGTTCGGACGTACCATACTACGAGCAGTACTTC.

The chain couples TRBV5-1 to TRBJ2-1; 8 nucleotides match TRBD1. This CDR3 spans 19 amino acids. Germline values: CDR1 SGHRS, CDR2 YFSETQ. With 3 bases clipped from V and 0 bases from J, the junction kept 14 bases outside the gene matches. CDR3 sequence reads: CASSSDRVESYRSYNEQFF. CDR3 coding DNA: TGCGCCAGCAGCTCGGACAGGGTGGAGAGCTACCGCTCCTACAATGAGCAGTTCTTC.